A single sample is the source of the 11 T cell receptor beta chains below, sequenced in a study of long-term antiretroviral therapy in people with HIV. Sequencing relied on immunoSEQ assay v3.0, run at survey level. Libraries were prepared by immunoSEQ multiplex PCR; TCRdb keeps only in-frame clonotypes and omits some of them. Of tens of thousands of clones listed, around 84% were seen once; the top ten hold about 4.5%. The specimen comprised unsorted PBMCs, sampled 1.3 years after starting antiretroviral therapy. All receptors come from a man aged 60 to 75 with HIV.

This chain links TRBV5-4 with TRBJ2-1, with 7 bases that match TRBD2. Per germline, CDR1 SGHNT and CDR2 YYREEE (reference sequence). With 0 bases clipped from V and 0 bases from J, the junction kept 6 bases outside the gene matches. The CDR3 runs to 17 residues. CDR3 sequence reads: CASSLDAGDPSYNEQFF. DNA of the CDR3: TGTGCCAGCAGCTTGGACGCGGGGGACCCCTCCTACAATGAGCAGTTCTTC.

The chain carries TRBV18 and TRBJ1-1; no reliable D call. The CDR3 length is 15 residues. The V end lost 3 bases, the J end lost 0 bases, and 11 bases lay between the germline ends. CDR1 and CDR2 (germline): KGHSH, LQKENI. CDR3 loop: CASSPGQVMNTEAFF. The CDR3, as DNA: TGTGCCAGCTCACCCGGGCAGGTAATGAACACTGAAGCTTTCTTT.

This chain joins TRBV4-2 and TRBJ2-7, with D unresolved. CDR1 LGHNA and CDR2 YNFKEQ come from the germline V gene. V lost 0 bases and J lost 6, with 12 bases in between. The CDR3 contains 14 residues. CDR3 amino acids: CASSQDVLTGEQYF. Written as DNA, the CDR3 is TGTGCCAGCAGCCAAGATGTACTAACGGGCGAGCAGTACTTC.

This clone appeared a few times. The genes are TRBV27 and TRBJ1-5; 7 bases align to TRBD1. Germline-derived CDR1 and CDR2 are MNHEY and SMNVEV (reference sequence). V lost 5 bases, J lost 7 bases, and 11 bases stayed unmatched. The CDR3 has 15 residues. CDR3 nucleotide sequence: TGTGCCAGCAGTGCCGTAACAGGGGTTGGGCAGCCCCAGCATTTT. Its translation is CASSAVTGVGQPQHF.

The V and J genes are TRBV10-3 and TRBJ2-2, with D unresolved. Germline values: CDR1 ENHRY, CDR2 SYGVKD. Trimming removed 3 bases from V and 5 bases from J, with 7 bases in between. CDR3 size: 13 residues. DNA of the CDR3: TGTGCCATCAGTGAAACCCTGACCGGGGAGCTGTTTTTT. It yields the protein CAISETLTGELFF.

The chain has TRBV28 and TRBJ1-2; D is ambiguous. CDR3 length equals 18 residues. The germline V gene has CDR1 MDHEN and CDR2 SYDVKM. V shed 5 bases and J shed 4 bases, with 26 bases lying between them. This CDR3 reads CASSPLHGSTRVLYGYTF. As DNA, the CDR3 is TGTGCCAGCAGTCCATTACACGGATCCACCCGCGTTCTCTATGGCTACACCTTC.

The chain combines TRBV27 with TRBJ2-5, with 7 bases matching TRBD2. Germline CDR1 reads MNHEY; CDR2 reads SMNVEV (reference sequence). Trimming took 3 bases from V and 0 from J; bases not matched to a gene: 7. The CDR3 is 16 amino acids. CDR3 amino acids: CASSFFSSGDQETQYF. CDR3 coding DNA: TGTGCCAGCAGTTTCTTCTCGAGCGGGGACCAAGAGACCCAGTACTTC.

This clone was picked up one time. The V call is TRBV25-1, the J call TRBJ1-1; TRBD1 is a possible D gene (5 bases). CDR1 MGHDK and CDR2 SYGVNS come from the germline V gene. The length of the CDR3 is 14 residues. With 1 base removed from V and 6 bases from J, the gap between germline ends came to 12 bases. CDR3 nucleotide sequence: TGTGCCAGCAGTGAATTGGCCGGGACGTCTGAAGCTTTCTTT. Translated: CASSELAGTSEAFF.

The rearrangement uses TRBV5-1 and TRBJ2-7; tentatively, D is TRBD2 (7 bases). The CDR3 consists of 12 residues. The germline V and J ends were trimmed by 3 bases and 7 bases, with 11 bases remaining between them. CDR1 is SGHRS and CDR2 is YFSETQ in the germline V gene. The CDR3, as DNA: TGCGCCAGCAGCTCGGCGGGGGCTGAGCAGTACTTC. It encodes CASSSAGAEQYF.

The chain carries TRBV7-9 and TRBJ1-2; the D is unclear. The V gene's germline CDR1 is SEHNR and CDR2 FQNEAQ (reference sequence). Trimming stripped 2 bases from V and 0 bases from J, with 22 bases between. This CDR3 contains 19 residues. The chain's CDR3 is CASSLSPRAVHLANYGYTF. As DNA, the CDR3 is TGTGCCAGCAGCTTAAGCCCGCGGGCAGTACACTTAGCTAACTATGGCTACACCTTC.

The rearrangement uses TRBV7-3 and TRBJ2-5, with a possible D match to TRBD2 (6 bases). Per germline, CDR1 SGHTA and CDR2 FQGTGA. The CDR3 loop spans 12 amino acids. Trimming shortened V by 5 bases and J by 7 bases, and 11 bases separated the two germline ends. This CDR3 is CASSSLGGTQYF. CDR3 DNA sequence: TGTGCCAGCAGCAGCCTGGGGGGGACCCAGTACTTC. The complete variable domain, with remaining parts taken from reference TRBV7-3 and TRBJ2-5, reads GAGVSQTPSNKVTEKGKYVELRCDPISGHTALYWYRQSLGQGPEFLIYFQGTGAADDSGLPNDRFFAVRPEGSVSTLKIQRTERGDSAVYLCASSSLGGTQYFGPGTRLLVL.